Presented here are 4 T cell receptor beta chains from one specimen sequenced in a study of cytomegalovirus exposure and HLA in healthy donors. This table comes from immunoSEQ multiplex PCR, and its TCRdb copy is limited to in-frame clones, with some not included. The sample lists about 110,000 clones; about 85% were seen once. The source material was PBMCs. The receptors stem from a young woman in good health and CMV-seronegative.

This clone occurred once. This chain's CDR3 is CASSYGRGAEDTQYF. Here the CDR3 DNA reads TGTGCCAGCAGTTACGGGCGGGGGGCCGAGGATACGCAGTATTTT. The chain joins TRBV6-6 to TRBJ2-3; 8 nucleotides match TRBD2. J lost 6 bases, V lost 2 bases, and 7 bases had no gene match. The CDR3 totals 15 residues. The germline V gene has CDR1 MNHNY and CDR2 SVGAGI (reference sequence).

V and J are TRBV5-6 and TRBJ2-7; 8 nucleotides line up with TRBD1. Germline CDR1 is SGHDT and CDR2 is YYEEEE. V dropped 4 bases and J dropped 5; count of bases not matched to a gene: 8. This CDR3 is 14 amino acids long. CDR3 protein: CASSLGQGIHEQYF. Written as DNA, the CDR3 is TGTGCCAGCAGCCTCGGACAGGGCATCCACGAGCAGTACTTC.

This clone was counted a single time. The V gene is TRBV7-9, the J gene TRBJ1-2; TRBD1 agrees at 7 bases. Germline V gives CDR1 SEHNR, CDR2 FQNEAQ (reference sequence). The junction had 9 bases not matched to a gene; V was cut back by 7 bases and J by 1 base. This CDR3 is built from 15 residues. The CDR3 region is CASTGRDSDNYGYTF. CDR3 coding DNA: TGTGCCAGCACCGGCCGGGACAGCGATAACTATGGCTACACCTTC.

The chain couples TRBV5-6 to TRBJ1-4; TRBD1 might be the D (5 bases). Germline V lookup: CDR1 SGHDT, CDR2 YYEEEE. The V and J ends lost 3 bases and 0 bases respectively, with 12 bases between them. This CDR3 comprises 16 residues. The CDR3 protein is CASSSDSGATNEKLFF. The CDR3 nucleotides are TGTGCCAGCAGCTCCGACAGTGGGGCAACTAATGAAAAACTGTTTTTT.